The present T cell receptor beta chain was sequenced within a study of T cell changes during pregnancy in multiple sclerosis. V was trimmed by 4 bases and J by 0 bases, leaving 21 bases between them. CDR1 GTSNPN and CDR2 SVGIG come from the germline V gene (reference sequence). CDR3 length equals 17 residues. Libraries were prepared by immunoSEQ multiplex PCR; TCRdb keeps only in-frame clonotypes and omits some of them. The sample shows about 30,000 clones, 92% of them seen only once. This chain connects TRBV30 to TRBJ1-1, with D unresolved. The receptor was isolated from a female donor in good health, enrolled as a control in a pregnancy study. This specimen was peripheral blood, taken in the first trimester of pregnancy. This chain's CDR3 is CAWISGLGIAMNTEAFF. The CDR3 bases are TGTGCCTGGATCTCAGGACTAGGAATCGCAATGAACACTGAAGCTTTCTTT.